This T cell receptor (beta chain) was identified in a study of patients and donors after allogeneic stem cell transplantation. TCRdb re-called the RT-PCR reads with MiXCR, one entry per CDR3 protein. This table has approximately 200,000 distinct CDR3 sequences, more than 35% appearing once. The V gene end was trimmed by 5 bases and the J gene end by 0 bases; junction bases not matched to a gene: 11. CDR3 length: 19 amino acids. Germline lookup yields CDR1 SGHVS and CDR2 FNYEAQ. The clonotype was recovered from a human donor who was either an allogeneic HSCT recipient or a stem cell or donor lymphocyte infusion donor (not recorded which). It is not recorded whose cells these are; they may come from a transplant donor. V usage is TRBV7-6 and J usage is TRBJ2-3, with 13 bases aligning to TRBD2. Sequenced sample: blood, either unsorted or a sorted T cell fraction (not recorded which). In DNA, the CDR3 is TGTGCCAGCAGCCCCCCTGGGGGACTAGCGGGGACTAGCACAGATACGCAGTATTTT. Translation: CASSPPGGLAGTSTDTQYF.